These 7 T cell receptor beta chains share one sample of origin, sequenced in a study of blood T cell repertoires in COVID-19. The repertoire was sequenced with immunoSEQ multiplex PCR; TCRdb's copy has only in-frame clones and lacks some. The repertoire holds 35,000 to 55,000 clones, over 80% seen once, with 4.5% to 6% in the top ten. Specimen: peripheral blood. These receptors came from a human donor in a cohort sampled during active COVID-19.

This chain joins TRBV28 and TRBJ2-1; 12 nucleotides align to TRBD2. The trim removed 3 bases at V and 3 bases at J, leaving 3 bases unmatched. The CDR3 consists of 16 residues. Per the germline V gene, CDR1 is MDHEN and CDR2 is SYDVKM. The CDR3 DNA reads as TGTGCCAGCAGTTTCCGACTAGCGGGGGACTACAATGAGCAGTTCTTC. This sequence encodes CASSFRLAGDYNEQFF.

The chain uses TRBV19 and TRBJ2-1; 9 bases are a match to TRBD2. The CDR3 has 16 amino acids. V shed 4 bases, J shed 4 bases, and the junction held 8 bases outside the gene matches. CDR1 is LNHDA and CDR2 is SQIVND in the germline V gene (reference sequence). This chain's CDR3 is CASSRIGGRAYNEQFF. CDR3 sequence (DNA): TGTGCCAGTAGTAGGATAGGCGGGAGGGCTTACAATGAGCAGTTCTTC.

The rearrangement links TRBV5-1 to TRBJ2-1; D might be TRBD1 (6 bases). CDR3 length: 13 amino acids. V lost 0 bases and J 6 bases, leaving 7 bases between the germline ends. Germline CDR1 SGHRS, CDR2 YFSETQ. In DNA form, the CDR3 reads TGCGCCAGCAGCTTGGAAGGGGGCAATGAGCAGTTCTTC. Protein: CASSLEGGNEQFF.

The genes are TRBV3-1 (or the pseudogene TRBV3-2) and TRBJ2-1, with 8 bases aligning to TRBD1. This CDR3 spans 15 amino acids. V shed 4 bases, J shed 5 bases, and the junction held 7 bases outside the gene matches. CDR1 is LGHDT, CDR2 YNNKEL, per germline (reference sequence). The CDR3 DNA reads TGTGCCAGCAGCCTTTTTGGGACAGGAAACAATGAGCAGTTCTTC. Protein: CASSLFGTGNNEQFF.

In nucleotides, the CDR3 is TGTGCCAGTAGTCCCGGGGGGGCACCAGTCTCTGGGGCCAACGTCCTGACTTTC. Translation: CASSPGGAPVSGANVLTF. The chain couples TRBV19 to TRBJ2-6, with 8 positions matching TRBD2. Unmatched junction bases numbered 9, after V lost 5 bases and J lost 0 bases. Germline V lookup: CDR1 LNHDA, CDR2 SQIVND (reference sequence). The CDR3 contains 18 residues.

This sequence joins TRBV6-6 and TRBJ2-3; 11 bases map to TRBD2. Germline CDR1 is MNHNY and CDR2 is SVGAGI (reference sequence). The V and J ends lost 7 bases and 4 bases, in that order; junction bases with no gene match: 10. The CDR3 extends over 16 amino acids. CDR3 DNA sequence: TGTGCCAGCAACCTACTAGCGGGAGAGGTGGCAGATACGCAGTATTTT. Protein sequence: CASNLLAGEVADTQYF.

The chain uses TRBV7-2 and TRBJ2-3; 8 bases align to TRBD1. Per germline, CDR1 SGHTA and CDR2 FQGNSA. The CDR3 covers 18 residues. Trimming removed 5 bases from V and 1 base from J; junction bases left unmatched: 14. The CDR3 DNA sequence: TGTGCCAGCAGCGCCGGGACAGGAGTTATCTCTGGCACAGATACGCAGTATTTT. Translation: CASSAGTGVISGTDTQYF.